Listed below are T cell receptor beta chains from one sample, sequenced in a study of blood T cells in healthy people across ages. TCRdb processed the 5' RACE reads anew with MiXCR; each CDR3 protein has one entry. The repertoire holds approximately 1,100,000 distinct CDR3 sequences, 40% to 55% seen once, with 18% in the top ten. The sequenced sample was blood. The receptors come from a woman in her fifties or sixties in good health. Each CDR3 is given with its conserved first and last residue.

CDR3 protein,V gene,J gene
CASSESSGGSYNEQFF,TRBV2,TRBJ2-1
CASRQNAGGLYNEQYF,TRBV19,TRBJ2-7
CASSRQGTSGRTDTQYF,TRBV18,TRBJ2-3
CSARRLAGVSDTQYF,TRBV20-1,TRBJ2-3
CSGEIPVATQYF,TRBV29-1,TRBJ2-5
CASSESGIYGYTF,TRBV9,TRBJ1-2
CASTVSGVGRAETQYF,TRBV5-5,TRBJ2-5
CAWSVGGRGGYTF,TRBV30,TRBJ1-2
CASSPTPGLAGGVSDTQYF,TRBV7-6,TRBJ2-3
CASTRRGNTEAFF,TRBV7-9,TRBJ1-1
CATYQGARTGELFF,TRBV12-3/TRBV12-4,TRBJ2-2
CSARSGSGSLYNEQFF,TRBV20-1,TRBJ2-1
CASSPHRRINEQFF,TRBV7-9,TRBJ2-1
CASSTRGSYEQYF,TRBV6-5,TRBJ2-7
CASSATDRQETQYF,TRBV12-3/TRBV12-4,TRBJ2-5
CASSELTRDEQYF,TRBV5-5,TRBJ2-7
CAWSKLEEQYF,TRBV30,TRBJ2-7
CASSSPGGESGELFF,TRBV7-3,TRBJ2-2
CASSLVSGAGGHYEQYF,TRBV5-1,TRBJ2-7
CSVEAMAGSSYGYTF,TRBV29-1,TRBJ1-2
CASSQNGAREVDTQYF,TRBV14,TRBJ2-3
CATSREDGSYNEQFF,TRBV15,TRBJ2-1
CASSREKIYGYTF,TRBV7-9,TRBJ1-2
CAISELRPGERQFF,TRBV10-3,TRBJ2-1
CASSYIGDTQYF,TRBV6-2/TRBV6-3,TRBJ2-3
CASSLGLISGANVLTF,TRBV5-1,TRBJ2-6
CASSPIRTSLSSYNEQYF,TRBV7-9,NA
CASSFRGAADTQYF,TRBV5-1,TRBJ2-3
CASSYSGLAPYEQYF,TRBV6-5,TRBJ2-7
CASSLQAPSSYNEQFF,TRBV5-1,TRBJ2-1
CASSREGAYEQYF,TRBV5-1,TRBJ2-7
CASSPAQGVGNQPQHF,TRBV18,TRBJ1-5
CAGSPQGSSYNEQFF,TRBV7-9,TRBJ2-1
CASSDMVTSGKPLHF,TRBV2,TRBJ1-6
CSVLRNSGNTIYF,TRBV29-1,TRBJ1-3
CASSPTGVQSYEQYF,TRBV9,TRBJ2-7
CASSFGTTYYEQYF,TRBV5-1,TRBJ2-7
CASRDGDYEQYF,TRBV2,TRBJ2-7
CASSNHGTGLAQPQHF,TRBV12-3/TRBV12-4,TRBJ1-5
CASSIQAGGPDEQFF,TRBV19,TRBJ2-1
CASGARTSGRRDNEQYF,TRBV6-1,TRBJ2-7
CSASLGGGGKNIQYF,TRBV20-1,TRBJ2-4
CASSRTSGKNNEQFF,TRBV7-6,TRBJ2-1
CASDRGGTDTQYF,TRBV6-6,TRBJ2-3
CASSRRDTNYEQYF,TRBV4-1,TRBJ2-7
CSGRRASGDSYEQYF,TRBV29-1,TRBJ2-7
CASSRYSGTGEYEQYF,TRBV13,TRBJ2-7